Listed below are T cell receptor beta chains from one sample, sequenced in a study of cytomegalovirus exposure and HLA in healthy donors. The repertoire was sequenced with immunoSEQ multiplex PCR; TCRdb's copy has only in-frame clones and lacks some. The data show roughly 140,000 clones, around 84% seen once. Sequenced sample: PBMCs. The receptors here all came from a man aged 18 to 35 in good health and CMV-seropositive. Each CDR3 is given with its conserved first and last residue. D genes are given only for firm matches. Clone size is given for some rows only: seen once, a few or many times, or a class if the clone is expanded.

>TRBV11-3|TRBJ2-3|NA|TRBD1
CASSRGTGETDTQYF
TGTGCCAGCAGCAGGGGGACAGGGGAAACAGATACGCAGTATTTT
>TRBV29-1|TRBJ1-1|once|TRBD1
CSVGTVFTEAFF
TGCAGCGTAGGGACAGTTTTCACTGAAGCTTTCTTT
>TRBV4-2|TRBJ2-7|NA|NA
CASSQDRGVKASYEQYF
TGTGCCAGCAGCCAAGATCGGGGAGTGAAAGCCTCCTACGAGCAGTACTTC
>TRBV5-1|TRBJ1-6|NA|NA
CASSAGGSNNSPLHF
TGCGCCAGCAGCGCCGGGGGTTCGAATAATTCACCCCTCCACTTT
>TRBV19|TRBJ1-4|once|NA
CASSEARDEKLFF
TGTGCCAGTAGTGAGGCCAGGGATGAAAAACTGTTTTTT
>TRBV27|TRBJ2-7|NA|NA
CASTTAPGNYYEQYF
TGTGCCAGCACTACCGCCCCGGGTAACTACTACGAGCAGTACTTC
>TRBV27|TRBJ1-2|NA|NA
CASRALDREYGYTF
TGTGCCAGCAGAGCTCTGGACAGAGAATATGGCTACACCTTC
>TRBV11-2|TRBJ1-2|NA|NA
CASSLATPGGNYGYTF
TGTGCCAGCAGCTTAGCGACACCCGGGGGGAACTATGGCTACACCTTC
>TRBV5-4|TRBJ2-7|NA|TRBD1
CASSSGQGFPYEQYF
TGTGCCAGCAGCTCGGGACAGGGGTTTCCTTACGAGCAGTACTTC
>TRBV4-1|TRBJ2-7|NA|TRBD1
CASSPLTGSYEQYF
TGCGCCAGCAGCCCGCTGACAGGGTCCTACGAGCAGTACTTC
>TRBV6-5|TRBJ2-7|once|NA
CASSYVVGGGSYEQYF
TGTGCCAGCAGTTACGTTGTCGGGGGAGGCTCCTACGAGCAGTACTTC
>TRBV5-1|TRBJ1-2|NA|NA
CASSPGNNYGYTF
TGCGCCAGCAGCCCCGGGAATAACTATGGCTACACCTTC
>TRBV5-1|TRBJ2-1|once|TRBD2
CASRPGLAAYNEQFF
TGCGCCAGCAGACCCGGACTAGCGGCTTACAATGAGCAGTTCTTC
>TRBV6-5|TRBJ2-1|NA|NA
CATSPSGYNEQFF
TGTGCCACCTCCCCGAGCGGTTACAATGAGCAGTTCTTC
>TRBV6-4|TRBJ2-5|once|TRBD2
CASSDKGRDPSQETQYF
TGTGCCAGCAGTGACAAGGGGAGGGACCCGAGTCAAGAGACCCAGTACTTC
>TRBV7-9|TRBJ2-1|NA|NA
CASSKQNEQFF
TGTGCCAGCAGTAAACAAAATGAGCAGTTCTTC
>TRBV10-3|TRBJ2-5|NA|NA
CAIQRDTQETQYF
TGTGCCATCCAACGGGACACACAAGAGACCCAGTACTTC
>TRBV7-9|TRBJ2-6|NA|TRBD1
CASTFPGTDVSGANVLTF
TGTGCCAGCACTTTTCCCGGGACAGACGTCTCTGGGGCCAACGTCCTGACTTTC
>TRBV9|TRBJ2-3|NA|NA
CASSVGAGQIDTQYF
TGTGCCAGCAGCGTAGGAGCGGGCCAGATAGATACGCAGTATTTT
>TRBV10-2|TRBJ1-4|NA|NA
CASSEKRDYNEKLFF
TGCGCCAGCAGTGAGAAGAGAGACTATAATGAAAAACTGTTTTTT
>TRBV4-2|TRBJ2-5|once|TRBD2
CASSPGLSGETQYF
TGTGCCAGCAGCCCGGGACTATCCGGAGAGACCCAGTACTTC
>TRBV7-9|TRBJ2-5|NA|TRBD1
CASRDRLGLETQYF
TGTGCCAGCAGGGACAGGTTGGGGTTGGAGACCCAGTACTTC
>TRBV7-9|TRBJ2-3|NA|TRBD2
CASSLFKLVVAGGADTQYF
TGTGCCAGCAGCTTGTTTAAGTTGGTGGTAGCGGGAGGCGCAGATACGCAGTATTTT
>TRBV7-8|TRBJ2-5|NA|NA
CASSPSLTQYF
TGTGCCAGCAGCCCCTCCTTGACCCAGTACTTC
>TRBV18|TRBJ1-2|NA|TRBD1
CASSTGATSGGYTF
TGTGCCAGCTCAACAGGGGCAACTTCGGGAGGCTACACCTTC
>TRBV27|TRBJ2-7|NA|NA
CASYSSSYEQYF
TGTGCCAGCTATAGTAGCTCCTACGAGCAGTACTTC
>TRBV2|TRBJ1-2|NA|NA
CASISSIANYGYTF
TGTGCCAGCATCTCTAGTATCGCTAACTATGGCTACACCTTC
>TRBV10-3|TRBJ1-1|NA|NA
CAITRTGNTEAFF
TGTGCCATCACCCGAACGGGGAACACTGAAGCTTTCTTT
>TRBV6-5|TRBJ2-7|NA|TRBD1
CATTGTGPYEQYF
TGTGCCACAACCGGGACAGGACCCTACGAGCAGTACTTC
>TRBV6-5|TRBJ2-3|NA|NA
CASRKGGLTDTQYF
TGTGCCAGCAGGAAAGGAGGGTTGACAGATACGCAGTATTTT
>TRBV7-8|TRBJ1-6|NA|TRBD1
CASSGQGYNSPLHF
TGTGCCAGCAGCGGACAGGGCTATAATTCACCCCTCCACTTT
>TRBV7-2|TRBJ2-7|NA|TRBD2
CASSFSGAEDEQYF
TGTGCCAGCAGTTTTAGCGGGGCCGAGGACGAGCAGTACTTC
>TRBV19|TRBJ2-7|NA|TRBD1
CASSIVRDRGAYEQYF
TGTGCCAGTAGTATAGTCCGGGACAGGGGAGCCTACGAGCAGTACTTC
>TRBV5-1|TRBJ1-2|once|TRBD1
CASSLGHPGQGNYGYTF
TGCGCCAGCAGCTTGGGTCACCCGGGACAGGGTAACTATGGCTACACCTTC
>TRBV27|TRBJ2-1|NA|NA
CASSESPSSYNEQFF
TGTGCCAGCAGTGAGTCGCCGAGCTCCTACAATGAGCAGTTCTTC
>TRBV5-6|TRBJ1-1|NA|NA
CASSLRRVYEAFF
TGTGCCAGCAGCTTGCGGAGGGTTTATGAAGCTTTCTTT
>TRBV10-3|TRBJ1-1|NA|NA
CAITGSGEVNTEAFF
TGTGCCATCACCGGGAGTGGGGAAGTGAACACTGAAGCTTTCTTT
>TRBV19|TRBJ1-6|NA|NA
CASSRVEGVGSPLHF
TGTGCCAGTAGTAGGGTGGAGGGTGTTGGTTCACCCCTCCACTTT
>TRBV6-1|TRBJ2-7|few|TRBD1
CASSDRDRSSYEQYF
TGTGCCAGCAGTGACCGGGACAGGAGCTCCTACGAGCAGTACTTC
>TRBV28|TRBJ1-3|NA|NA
CASNPYNSGNTIYF
TGTGCCAGCAACCCGTACAACTCTGGAAACACCATATATTTT
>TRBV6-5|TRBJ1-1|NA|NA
CASSYSANTEAFF
TGTGCCAGCAGTTACTCGGCCAACACTGAAGCTTTCTTT
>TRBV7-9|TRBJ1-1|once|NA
CASSLSRWGREYVEAFF
TGTGCCAGCAGCTTAAGTCGTTGGGGGCGCGAGTATGTTGAAGCTTTCTTT
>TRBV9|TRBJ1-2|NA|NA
CASSVLRGGYTF
TGTGCCAGCAGCGTACTAAGGGGAGGCTACACCTTC
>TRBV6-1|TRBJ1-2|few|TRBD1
CASSTWWGQGYGYTF
TGTGCCAGCAGCACATGGTGGGGACAGGGGTATGGCTACACCTTC
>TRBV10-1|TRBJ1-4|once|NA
CASSSGPVGRLFF
TGCGCCAGCAGTTCAGGGCCGGTCGGAAGACTGTTTTTT
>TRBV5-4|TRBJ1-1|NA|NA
CASSSPGRTNTEAFF
TGTGCCAGCAGCTCCCCCGGGAGGACGAACACTGAAGCTTTCTTT
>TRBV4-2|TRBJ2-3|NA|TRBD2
CASSQERAGAEDTQYF
TGTGCCAGCAGCCAAGAGCGAGCGGGGGCCGAAGATACGCAGTATTTT
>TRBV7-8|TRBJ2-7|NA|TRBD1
CASRQGNIYEQYF
TGTGCCAGTCGACAGGGGAACATCTACGAGCAGTACTTC
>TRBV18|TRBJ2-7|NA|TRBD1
CASSPSGQGYEQYF
TGTGCCAGCTCCCCCTCGGGACAGGGCTACGAGCAGTACTTC
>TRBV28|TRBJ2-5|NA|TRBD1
CASSLGQEMTQYF
TGTGCCAGCAGCCTAGGACAGGAGATGACCCAGTACTTC
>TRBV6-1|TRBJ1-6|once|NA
CASSASGMVSPLHF
TGTGCCAGCAGTGCATCGGGGATGGTTTCACCCCTCCACTTT
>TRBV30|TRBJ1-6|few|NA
CAWTRGTGDSPLHF
TGTGCCTGGACTAGGGGTACGGGGGATTCACCCCTCCACTTT
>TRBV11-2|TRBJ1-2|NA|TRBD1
CASSLRTGGAYGYTF
TGTGCCAGCAGCTTACGAACAGGGGGCGCCTATGGCTACACCTTC
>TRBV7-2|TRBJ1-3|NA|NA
CASSLELMNRNTIYF
TGTGCCAGCAGCTTAGAGCTGATGAATCGGAACACCATATATTTT
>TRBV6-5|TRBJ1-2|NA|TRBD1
CASRLDRGAYGYTF
TGTGCCAGCAGGCTTGACAGGGGGGCCTATGGCTACACCTTC
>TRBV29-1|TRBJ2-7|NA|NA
CSVKTDSYEQYF
TGCAGCGTAAAGACAGACTCCTACGAGCAGTACTTC